What follows are 17 T cell receptor beta chains derived from one specimen sequenced in a study of post-analysis software for immune sequencing data. Antigens of these TCRs are unknown. Unique molecular identifiers had been added to the TCR beta cDNA libraries. TCRdb passed the PCR reads through MiXCR, listing each CDR3 protein once. This table has approximately 660,000 distinct CDR3 sequences, 55% to 60% appearing once. The study's findings and limits: Controls showed lower frequencies than patients for a few TRBV segments, and TRBV5-6, TRBV5-1 and TRBV20-1 were among these.

The specimen was blood. These receptors were obtained from a girl aged 2-15 years with multiple sclerosis.

This clonotype was seen repeatedly, ten times or more. The rearrangement links TRBV12-3 or TRBV12-4 to TRBJ2-7; D is unclear. Trimming took off 5 bases at V and 2 bases at J, with 16 bases between the two ends. This CDR3 has 15 amino acids. CDR3 nucleotides: TGTGCCAGCAGTGCGATGGAACCCGGACCCTACGAGCAGTACTTC. Its protein product is CASSAMEPGPYEQYF.

This clonotype was counted a few times. V and J are TRBV28 and TRBJ2-6; a possible D gene is TRBD2 (5 bases). V shed 6 bases and J shed 0 bases, with 15 bases lying between them. The CDR3 is 17 residues long. CDR1 MDHEN and CDR2 SYDVKM come from the germline V gene. CDR3 DNA: TGTGCCAGCAGGCATGCCGGGGTCTACTCTGGGGCCAACGTCCTGACTTTC. It codes for CASRHAGVYSGANVLTF. Full variable domain (rest looked up from reference TRBV28 and TRBJ2-6): DVKVTQSSRYLVKRTGEKVFLECVQDMDHENMFWYRQDPGLGLRLIYFSYDVKMKEKGDIPEGYSVSREKKERFSLILESASTNQTSMYLCASRHAGVYSGANVLTFGAGSRLTVL.

The chain combines TRBV5-1 with TRBJ2-5; perhaps TRBD1 as D (6 bases). The CDR3 has 13 residues. Germline V gene data show CDR1 as SGHRS and CDR2 as YFSETQ. Trimming cost V 1 base and J 5 bases, with 9 bases left between them. CDR3 sequence reads: CASSLHRVETQYF. In DNA, the CDR3 is TGCGCCAGCAGCTTGCACAGGGTGGAGACCCAGTACTTC.

The chain recombines TRBV20-1 with TRBJ2-1; 10 bases are shared with TRBD2. Germline lookup yields CDR1 DFQATT and CDR2 SNEGSKA (reference sequence). CDR3 size: 16 residues. J gave up 3 bases and V 3 bases, and 8 bases lay outside the gene matches. Written as DNA, the CDR3 is TGCAGTGCTAGGAGTACTAGCGGGACTAACTACAATGAGCAGTTCTTC. It specifies CSARSTSGTNYNEQFF.

V and J are TRBV20-1 and TRBJ1-5, with D possibly matching TRBD1 (6 bases). V was shortened by 0 bases and J by 5 bases, with 17 bases between the two germline ends. Per the germline V gene, CDR1 is DFQATT and CDR2 is SNEGSKA (reference sequence). This CDR3 contains 16 residues. The CDR3 protein is CSARDSGGGPHQPQHF. Written as DNA, the CDR3 is TGCAGTGCTAGAGATAGTGGAGGGGGACCCCATCAGCCCCAGCATTTT.

The CDR3 bases are TGTGCCATCAGTGCCTACTATGGCTACACCTTC. It is translated as CAISAYYGYTF. The chain couples TRBV10-3 to TRBJ1-2; D gene ambiguous. CDR1 and CDR2 (germline): ENHRY, SYGVKD. Between the trimmed V and J ends, which lost 4 bases and 3 bases, there was a span of 3 bases. The CDR3 is 11 amino acids.

This clonotype was counted only a few times. The chain couples TRBV4-1 to TRBJ2-1; D is perhaps TRBD2 (7 bases). V dropped 3 bases and J dropped 10 bases, with 28 bases sitting between them. This CDR3 spans 18 amino acids. CDR1 is MGHRA, CDR2 YSYEKL, per germline. The CDR3 here is CASSHKKGGLAGAKEQFF. For the CDR3, the DNA is TGCGCCAGCAGCCACAAAAAGGGAGGACTGGCGGGGGCCAAGGAGCAGTTCTTC.

V gene TRBV10-3 combines with J gene TRBJ2-5, with 13 bases fitting TRBD2. From germline, CDR1 is ENHRY and CDR2 SYGVKD. Trimming cost V 11 bases and J 2 bases; bases outside gene matches: 5. The CDR3 totals 14 residues. The CDR3 DNA is TGTGCCGCCGGGACTAGCGGGGCACAAGAGACCCAGTACTTC. The encoded protein is CAAGTSGAQETQYF.

The chain joins TRBV20-1 to TRBJ2-3, with 7 bases identical to TRBD2. The germline V gene has CDR1 DFQATT and CDR2 SNEGSKA (reference sequence). Germline trimming cut 1 base from V and 2 bases from J; bases unmatched to any gene: 3. The CDR3 has 14 amino acids. The CDR3 here is CSARGEGTTDTQYF. CDR3 DNA: TGCAGTGCTAGAGGGGAGGGGACCACAGATACGCAGTATTTT.

This chain joins TRBV7-9 and TRBJ2-1, with D maybe TRBD1 (6 bases). CDR1 is SEHNR, CDR2 FQNEAQ, per germline (reference sequence). Trimming shortened V by 6 bases and J by 3 bases, and 15 bases separated the two germline ends. The CDR3 is 15 residues long. The CDR3 region is CASRVFRDNYNEQFF. The CDR3 DNA follows: TGTGCCAGCAGAGTCTTCCGGGACAACTACAATGAGCAGTTCTTC.

The chain recombines TRBV10-2 with TRBJ2-1; 10 nucleotides align to TRBD2. CDR1 is WSHSY and CDR2 is SAAADI in the germline V gene. V gave up 4 bases and J gave up 9 bases; unmatched junction bases: 9. CDR3 length equals 15 residues. As DNA, the CDR3 is TGCGCCAGCAGTGGGGCTAGCGGGAGTATGAGTGAGCAGTTCTTC. This encodes CASSGASGSMSEQFF.

The chain links TRBV5-1 to TRBJ1-4, with 9 nucleotides matching TRBD1. Looked up from germline, CDR1 is SGHRS and CDR2 is YFSETQ. Trimming took 6 bases from V and 8 from J; bases not matched to a gene: 8. The CDR3 runs 14 residues. Written as DNA, the CDR3 is TGCGCCAGCAACCAGGGACAGGGAGGCGAAAAACTGTTTTTT. Its translation: CASNQGQGGEKLFF.

The gene calls are TRBV3-1 and TRBJ1-2; the D gene is possibly TRBD1 (6 bases). V gave up 3 bases and J gave up 8 bases, with 16 bases separating them. This CDR3 is 14 amino acids long. Per the germline V gene, CDR1 is LGHDT and CDR2 is YNNKEL (reference sequence). The CDR3 reads CASSQKGGAVGYTF. In DNA, the CDR3 is TGTGCCAGCAGCCAGAAAGGGGGGGCGGTAGGCTACACCTTC.

The chain couples TRBV28 to TRBJ2-1; no clear D gene. The CDR3 is 13 residues long. Germline CDR1 MDHEN, CDR2 SYDVKM. Trimming took 6 bases from V and 9 from J, leaving 15 bases between them. The CDR3 sequence is CASSRKLKGEQFF. CDR3 sequence (DNA): TGTGCCAGCAGCAGGAAGCTCAAAGGTGAGCAGTTCTTC.

The chain employs TRBV20-1 and TRBJ2-5; 7 bases are a match to TRBD1. The trim removed 5 bases at V and 1 base at J, leaving 4 bases unmatched. This CDR3 contains 13 residues. The germline V gene has CDR1 DFQATT and CDR2 SNEGSKA (reference sequence). The CDR3 protein is CSAYRGAQETQYF. In DNA, the CDR3 is TGCAGTGCTTACAGGGGCGCCCAAGAGACCCAGTACTTC.

The V gene is TRBV5-1, the J gene TRBJ2-1, with 12 positions matching TRBD2. This CDR3 is 16 amino acids long. V lost 4 bases and J lost 5; bases outside the gene matches: 7. CDR1 is SGHRS, CDR2 YFSETQ, per germline. The CDR3 spells CASSVGLAGLNNEQFF. In DNA form, the CDR3 reads TGCGCCAGCAGCGTAGGACTAGCGGGGCTAAACAATGAGCAGTTCTTC.

The gene calls are TRBV20-1 and TRBJ1-2; D is possibly TRBD1 (5 bases). The CDR3 consists of 13 residues. V gave up 3 bases and J gave up 4 bases, with 12 bases separating them. Per the germline V gene, CDR1 is DFQATT and CDR2 is SNEGSKA (reference sequence). In DNA, the CDR3 is TGCAGTGCTAGTGCGACGGGACGCTATGGCTACACCTTC. Translated, it gives CSASATGRYGYTF.